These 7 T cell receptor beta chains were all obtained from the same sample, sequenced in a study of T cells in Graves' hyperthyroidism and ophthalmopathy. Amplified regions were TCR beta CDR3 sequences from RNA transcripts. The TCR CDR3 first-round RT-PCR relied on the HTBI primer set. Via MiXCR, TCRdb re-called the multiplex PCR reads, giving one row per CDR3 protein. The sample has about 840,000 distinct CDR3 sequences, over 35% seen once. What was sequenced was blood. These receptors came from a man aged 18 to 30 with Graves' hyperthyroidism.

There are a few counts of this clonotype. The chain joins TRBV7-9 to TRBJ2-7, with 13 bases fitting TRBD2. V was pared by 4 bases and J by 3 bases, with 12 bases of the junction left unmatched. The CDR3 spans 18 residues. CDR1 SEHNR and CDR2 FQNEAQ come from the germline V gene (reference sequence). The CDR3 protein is CASSSDSLAGGNIYEQYF. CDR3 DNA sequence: TGTGCCAGCAGCTCGGATTCACTAGCGGGGGGGAACATCTACGAGCAGTACTTC.

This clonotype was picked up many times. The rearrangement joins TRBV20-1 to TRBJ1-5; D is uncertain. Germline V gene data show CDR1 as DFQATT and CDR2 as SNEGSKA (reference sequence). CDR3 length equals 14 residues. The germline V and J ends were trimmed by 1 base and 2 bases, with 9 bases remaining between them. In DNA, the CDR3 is TGCAGTGCTAGAGGGGGAGTCGGCAATCAGCCCCAGCATTTT. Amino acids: CSARGGVGNQPQHF.

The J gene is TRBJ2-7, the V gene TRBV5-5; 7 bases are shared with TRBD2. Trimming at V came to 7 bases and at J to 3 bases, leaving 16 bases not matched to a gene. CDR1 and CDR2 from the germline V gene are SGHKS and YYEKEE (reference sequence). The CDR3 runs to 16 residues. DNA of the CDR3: TGTGCCAGCGGCCAAGACCAAGGGTTAGCGGGCTACGAGCAGTACTTC. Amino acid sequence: CASGQDQGLAGYEQYF.

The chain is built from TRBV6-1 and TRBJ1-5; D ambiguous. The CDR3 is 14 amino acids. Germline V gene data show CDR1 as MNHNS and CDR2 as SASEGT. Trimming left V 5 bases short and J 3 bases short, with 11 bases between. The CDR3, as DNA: TGTGCCAGCAGTAATAGACCCGACAATCAGCCCCAGCATTTT. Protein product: CASSNRPDNQPQHF.

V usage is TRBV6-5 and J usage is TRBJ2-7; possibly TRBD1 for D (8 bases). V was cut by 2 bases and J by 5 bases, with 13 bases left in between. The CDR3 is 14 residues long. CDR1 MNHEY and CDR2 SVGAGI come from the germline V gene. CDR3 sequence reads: CASSYTQGGNEQYF. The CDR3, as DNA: TGTGCCAGCAGTTACACACAGGGGGGGAACGAGCAGTACTTC.

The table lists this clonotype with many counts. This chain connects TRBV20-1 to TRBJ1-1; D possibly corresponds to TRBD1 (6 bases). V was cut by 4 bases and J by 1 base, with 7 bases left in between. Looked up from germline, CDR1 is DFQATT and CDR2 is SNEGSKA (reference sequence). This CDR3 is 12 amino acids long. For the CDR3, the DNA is TGCAGTGCTATCAGGGGGAACACTGAAGCTTTCTTT. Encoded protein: CSAIRGNTEAFF.

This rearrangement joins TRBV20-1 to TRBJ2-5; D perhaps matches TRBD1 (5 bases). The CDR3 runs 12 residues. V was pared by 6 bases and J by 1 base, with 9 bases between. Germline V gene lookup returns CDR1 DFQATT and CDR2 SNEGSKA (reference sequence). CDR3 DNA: TGCAGTGCCGCGACAGTCCAAGAGACCCAGTACTTC. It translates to CSAATVQETQYF.